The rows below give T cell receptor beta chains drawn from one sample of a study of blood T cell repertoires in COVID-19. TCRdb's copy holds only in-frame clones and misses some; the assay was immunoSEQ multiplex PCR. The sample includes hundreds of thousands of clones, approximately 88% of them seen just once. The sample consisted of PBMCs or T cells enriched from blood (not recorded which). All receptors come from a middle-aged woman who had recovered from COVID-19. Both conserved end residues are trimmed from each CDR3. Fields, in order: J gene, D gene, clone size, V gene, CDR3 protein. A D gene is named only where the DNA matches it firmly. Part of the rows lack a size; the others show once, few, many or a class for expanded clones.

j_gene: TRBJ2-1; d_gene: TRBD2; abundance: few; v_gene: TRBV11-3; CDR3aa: ASSLGVSGDNEQF
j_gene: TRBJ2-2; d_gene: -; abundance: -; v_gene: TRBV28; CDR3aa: ASTRGTYTGELF
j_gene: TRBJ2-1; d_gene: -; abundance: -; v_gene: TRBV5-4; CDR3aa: ASSLGRADSYNEQF
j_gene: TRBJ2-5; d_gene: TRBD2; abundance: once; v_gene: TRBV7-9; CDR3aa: ASSRLAVQETQY
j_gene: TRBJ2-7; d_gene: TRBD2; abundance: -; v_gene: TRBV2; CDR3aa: ASSERGLARYEQY
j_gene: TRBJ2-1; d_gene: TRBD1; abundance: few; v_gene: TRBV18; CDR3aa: ASSPWAGQGSFGEQF
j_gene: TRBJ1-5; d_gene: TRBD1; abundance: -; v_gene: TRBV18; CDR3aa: ASSSYRGYQPQH
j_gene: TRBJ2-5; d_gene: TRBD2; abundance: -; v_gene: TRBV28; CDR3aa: ASSESGRARETQY
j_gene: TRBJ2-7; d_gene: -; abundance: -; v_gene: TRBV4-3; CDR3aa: ASSQDHLLSYEQY
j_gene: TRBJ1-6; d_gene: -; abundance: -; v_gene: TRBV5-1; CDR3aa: ASSDVGSNSPLH
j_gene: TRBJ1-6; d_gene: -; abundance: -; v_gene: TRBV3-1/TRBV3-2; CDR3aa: ASSRRRGNLSSFNSPLH
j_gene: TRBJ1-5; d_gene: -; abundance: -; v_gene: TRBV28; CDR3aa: ASSLEGGGNQPQH
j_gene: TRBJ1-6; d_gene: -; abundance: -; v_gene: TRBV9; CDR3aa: ASSKTRGMSPLH
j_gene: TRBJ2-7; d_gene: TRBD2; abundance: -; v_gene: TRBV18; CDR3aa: ASSPAGRGSYEQY
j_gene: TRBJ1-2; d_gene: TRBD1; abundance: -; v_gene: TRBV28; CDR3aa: ASSFTRQGNYGYT